This T cell receptor beta chain was sequenced for a study of CD8 T cells in Susac syndrome. Trimming removed 2 bases from V and 0 bases from J; junction bases left unmatched: 5. The CDR3 length is 16 residues. From germline, CDR1 is SGHTA and CDR2 FQGNSA. With random hexamers, about 0.5 to 1 ug RNA was reverse transcribed. MiXCR was run by TCRdb on the immunoSEQ multiplex PCR reads, yielding one entry per CDR3 protein. The sample consists of 170,000 or so distinct CDR3 sequences, approximately 94% of them appearing once. This clonotype was sampled from a human donor with Susac syndrome. Sequencing input: CD4+ T cells from PBMCs. V and J are TRBV7-2 and TRBJ2-7; TRBD2 matches at 9 bases. The CDR3 DNA follows: TGTGCCAGCAGCTTAAGGCTAGCGGGACTCTCCTACGAGCAGTACTTC. Translated, it gives CASSLRLAGLSYEQYF. The whole variable domain, remainder taken from reference TRBV7-2 and TRBJ2-7, is GAGVSQSPSNKVTEKGKDVELRCDPISGHTALYWYRQSLGQGLEFLIYFQGNSAPDKSGLPSDRFSAERTGGSVSTLTIQRTQQEDSAVYLCASSLRLAGLSYEQYFGPGTRLTVT.